The subject of this entry is one TCR beta chain. Antigen unknown. The CDR3 has 12 residues. The V segment lost 11 bases and the J segment 7 bases; nucleotides outside the gene matches: 6. CDR1 LNHDA and CDR2 SQIVND come from the germline V gene (reference sequence). Primers for the PCR totalled 60 Vbeta and 13 Jbeta. Using immunoSEQ multiplex PCR, the repertoire was profiled, and TCRdb retains in-frame clones only, with some absent. This table has roughly 150,000 clones, roughly 83% appearing once. This entry is derived from a study of cytomegalovirus exposure and HLA in healthy donors. Study-level results: Upon later analysis, TCR association rates were observed to vary by HLA locus, being highest for DRB1 and lowest for HLA-C. Reports described diagnosis of cytomegalovirus status by the classifier as highly specific and sensitive.

This sequence was found in a young woman in good health and CMV-seronegative. Input material: PBMCs. The chain joins TRBV19 to TRBJ2-2; 8 nucleotides match TRBD1. CDR3 sequence (DNA): TGTGCCGGACCAGGGGGCGGCGGGGAGCTGTTTTTT. Protein product: CAGPGGGGELFF.